The present entry profiles one T cell receptor (beta chain) with its context. This sample is part of a study of T cell changes during pregnancy in multiple sclerosis. CDR1 and CDR2 from the germline V gene are SQVTM and ANQGSEA. The CDR3 is made up of 12 amino acids. The V and J ends lost 4 bases and 2 bases respectively, with 9 bases between them. Using immunoSEQ multiplex PCR, the repertoire was profiled, and TCRdb retains in-frame clones only, with some absent. This repertoire shows fewer than 65,000 clones, roughly nine tenths found once; its top ten account for 9.5% to 13%. This clonotype was obtained from a female donor with multiple sclerosis, enrolled in a pregnancy study. The sample here was CD8+ T cells from peripheral blood mononuclear cells, taken after pregnancy. The V gene is TRBV29-1, the J gene TRBJ2-7; TRBD2 is a possible D gene (5 bases). The CDR3 DNA reads as TGCAGCGTTGTCTGGACTCCCTACGAGCAGTACTTC. Amino acid sequence: CSVVWTPYEQYF.